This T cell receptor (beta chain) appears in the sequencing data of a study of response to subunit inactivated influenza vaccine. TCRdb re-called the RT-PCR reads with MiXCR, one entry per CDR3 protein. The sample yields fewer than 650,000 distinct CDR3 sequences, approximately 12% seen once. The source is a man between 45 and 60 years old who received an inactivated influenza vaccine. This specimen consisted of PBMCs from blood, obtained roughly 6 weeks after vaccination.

The CDR3 reads CASSQVSGLGRSEQFF. The CDR3 nucleotides read TGTGCCAGCAGCCAAGTTAGCGGATTAGGACGTTCTGAGCAGTTCTTC. This chain connects TRBV3-1 to TRBJ2-1; maybe TRBD2 (6 bases). The CDR3 spans 16 residues. The germline gives CDR1 LGHDT, CDR2 YNNKEL (reference sequence). Trimming cost V 1 base and J 9 bases, with 19 bases left between them.